This T cell receptor beta chain was obtained from a study of shared clonotypes between healthy human individuals. Background on the study: The people who gave samples were a couple of women and a few men aged 18 to 49.

Sequenced by immunoSEQ multiplex PCR; TCRdb stores in-frame clones only, minus some. The sample yields millions of clones, 85% to 95% seen once. V lost 6 bases and J lost 3, with 9 bases in between. Germline V gene data show CDR1 as MNHEY and CDR2 as SMNVEV (reference sequence). The CDR3 spans 13 residues. Naive CD8 cells were CD45RO-negative, positively selected for CCR7, excluding terminally differentiated effector memory CD45RA+ cells. Nashville, Tennessee was home to all donors, each a Caucasian adult. The chain joins TRBV27 to TRBJ1-5, with no clear D. The TCR comes from a man younger than 35 in good health. Some clones in this sample may be carry-over from other donors' samples. Sequencing was performed on naive CD8+ T cells from PBMCs. The chain's CDR3 is CASRAWDNQPQHF. CDR3 DNA: TGTGCCAGCAGAGCCTGGGACAATCAGCCCCAGCATTTT.